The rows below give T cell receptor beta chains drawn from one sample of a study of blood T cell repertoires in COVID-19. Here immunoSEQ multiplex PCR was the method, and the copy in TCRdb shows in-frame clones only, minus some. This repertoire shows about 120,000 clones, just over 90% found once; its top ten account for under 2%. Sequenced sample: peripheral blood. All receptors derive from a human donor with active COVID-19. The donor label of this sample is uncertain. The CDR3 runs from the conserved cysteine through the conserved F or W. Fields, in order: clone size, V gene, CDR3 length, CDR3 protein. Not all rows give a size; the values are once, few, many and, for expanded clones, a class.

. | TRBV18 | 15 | CASSPTQTNTGELFF
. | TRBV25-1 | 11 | CASSAAVGYTF
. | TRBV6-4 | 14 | CASRGTRYTGELFF
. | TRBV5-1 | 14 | CASSASGTGEKLFF
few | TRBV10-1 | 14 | CASSRTMNTGELFF
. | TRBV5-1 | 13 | CASSSGGDTEAFF
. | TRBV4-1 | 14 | CASSQGRHFYEQYF
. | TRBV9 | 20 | CASSAAWGNRDRGLIDEQFF
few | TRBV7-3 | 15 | CASSPTGGVSYGYTF
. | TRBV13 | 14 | CASSPQGWGTEAFF
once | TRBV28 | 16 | CASSLGGPHPGNTIYF
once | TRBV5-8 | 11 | CASSPHLEAFF
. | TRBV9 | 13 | CASSVDGTGEAFF
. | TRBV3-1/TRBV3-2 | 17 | CASSQAPRQATNYGYTF
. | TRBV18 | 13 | CASSPVGGNEQFF
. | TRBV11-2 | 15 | CASSRDRGYDYGYTF
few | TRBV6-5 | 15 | CASSYSEGNYVEQYF
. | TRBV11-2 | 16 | CASRQRLAGGPREQFF
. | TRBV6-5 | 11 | CASAGRVEQYF
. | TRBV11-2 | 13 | CASSRLLNTEAFF
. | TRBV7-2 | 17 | CASSSPRTVRMNTEAFF
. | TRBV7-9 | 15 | CASSPTSALREKLFF
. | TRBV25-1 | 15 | CASSAPSDFTSPLHF
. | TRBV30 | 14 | CAVNAGQGIYGYTF
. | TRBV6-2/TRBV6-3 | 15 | CASSTLGGASYEQYF
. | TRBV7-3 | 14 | CASSPGVNTGELFF
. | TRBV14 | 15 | CASSQGQGLHYGYTF
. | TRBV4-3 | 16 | CASSQDYGTAFYEQYF
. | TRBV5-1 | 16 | CASSFDSRTSGNTIYF
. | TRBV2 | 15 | CASNRQVRLSYEQYF
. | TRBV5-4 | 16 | CASSLGLALDTGELFF
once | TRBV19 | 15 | CATTTGGVATDTQYF
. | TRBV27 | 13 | CASSLGGSTEAFF
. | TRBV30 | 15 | CAWGLAGGHLETQYF
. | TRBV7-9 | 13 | CASRAGVTDTQYF
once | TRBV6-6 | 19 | CASSRTSIRQDGGTDTQYF
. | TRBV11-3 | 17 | CASSRELTGRANYGYTF
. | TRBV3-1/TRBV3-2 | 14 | CASSAGTGRYEQYF
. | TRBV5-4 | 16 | CASSLGTSPRGDEQFF
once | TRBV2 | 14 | CASSQRTGYNEQFF
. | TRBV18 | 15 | CASSPTDSSGNTIYF
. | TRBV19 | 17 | CASSNPRGGRGEDTQYF
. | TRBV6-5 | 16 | CASSYSRWQANTEAFF
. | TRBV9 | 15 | CASSPEAAENQPQHF
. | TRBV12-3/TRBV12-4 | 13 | CASSFTRADTQYF
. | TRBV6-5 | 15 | CASSYSVTGMEKLFF
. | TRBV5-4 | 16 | CASSLTSGGRTDTQYF
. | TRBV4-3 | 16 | CASSQGIAGGLDIQYF
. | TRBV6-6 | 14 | CASSLQVLATEAFF
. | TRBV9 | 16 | CASNDLSEGNNSPLHF
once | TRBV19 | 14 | CASSKARGNYGYTF